This entry lists 17 T cell receptor beta chains sequenced from one sample in a study of post-analysis software for immune sequencing data. Study outcomes and limitations: Among roughly 5 TRBV segments more frequent in patients than controls were TRBV5-6, TRBV5-1 and TRBV20-1.

TCR beta cDNA libraries had unique molecular identifiers. MiXCR was run by TCRdb on the PCR reads, yielding one entry per CDR3 protein. Of roughly 570,000 distinct CDR3 sequences listed, roughly 34% are singletons. Antigens for these TCRs are unknown. The sample comprised blood. These receptors were collected from a girl aged 2 to 17 with multiple sclerosis.

This clonotype was detected only a few times. This chain connects TRBV7-9 to TRBJ2-3; 11 nucleotides agree with TRBD2. With V trimmed by 5 bases and J by 0 bases, 13 bases remained unmatched. Germline-derived CDR1 and CDR2 are SEHNR and FQNEAQ (reference sequence). This CDR3 is 19 amino acids long. CDR3 sequence reads: CASSLRGGLADTSTDTQYF. The CDR3 DNA is TGTGCCAGCAGCCTCAGGGGGGGACTAGCGGATACTAGCACAGATACGCAGTATTTT. The entire variable domain, with the rest obtained from reference TRBV7-9 and TRBJ2-3, is as follows: DTGVSQNPRHKITKRGQNVTFRCDPISEHNRLYWYRQTLGQGPEFLTYFQNEAQLEKSRLLSDRFSAERPKGSFSTLEIQRTEQGDSAMYLCASSLRGGLADTSTDTQYFGPGTRLTVL.

This clonotype was recorded once. A read error may produce the germline difference seen at one junction end. This chain uses TRBV6-5 with TRBJ1-1; D remains unclear. Germline CDR1 reads MNHEY; CDR2 reads SVGAGI. CDR3 length: 14 residues. The DNA of the CDR3 is TGTGCCAGCAGTTCTAGTGGGTTGAACACTGAAACTTTCTTT. Translation gives CASSSSGLNTETFF.

The J gene is TRBJ2-7, the V gene TRBV29-1; tentatively, D is TRBD2 (5 bases). This CDR3 is built from 11 residues. V lost 7 bases to trimming and J lost 5 bases, with 12 bases between them. The germline V gene encodes CDR1 SQVTM and CDR2 ANQGSEA. For the CDR3, the DNA is TGCAGCGCTGGAGGCGTCCACGAGCAGTACTTC. Encoded protein: CSAGGVHEQYF.

This clonotype appeared a few times. The rearrangement joins TRBV5-6 to TRBJ2-3; 8 positions agree with TRBD1. Germline loops: CDR1 SGHDT, CDR2 YYEEEE. The CDR3 covers 15 residues. V was pared by 3 bases and J by 0 bases, with 3 bases of the junction left unmatched. CDR3 nucleotides: TGTGCCAGCAGCTCGGACAGGGAAAGCACAGATACGCAGTATTTT. It yields the protein CASSSDRESTDTQYF.

This sequence joins TRBV6-5 and TRBJ2-1, with 9 bases that match TRBD1. This CDR3 has 16 residues. Germline V CDR1 and CDR2: MNHEY, SVGAGI. Trimming cost V 4 bases and J 3 bases; bases outside gene matches: 7. In nucleotides, the CDR3 is TGTGCCAGCAGTTCAAACAGGGGGCGCTTCTACAATGAGCAGTTCTTC. Its protein product is CASSSNRGRFYNEQFF.

This clonotype was counted between two and nine times. The chain employs TRBV10-3 and TRBJ2-3; 9 bases are shared with TRBD1. This CDR3 comprises 14 residues. The germline V gene has CDR1 ENHRY and CDR2 SYGVKD. V was clipped by 10 bases and J by 5 bases; unmatched bases: 10. The DNA of the CDR3 is TGTGCCAGTCAGTTGGGACAGGGATTAGATACGCAGTATTTT. It codes for CASQLGQGLDTQYF.

The chain joins TRBV27 to TRBJ2-2; no firm D call. Trimming took 5 bases from V and 3 from J, leaving 4 bases between them. The CDR3 sequence is 12 residues long. CDR1 MNHEY and CDR2 SMNVEV come from the germline V gene (reference sequence). The DNA for the CDR3 is TGTGCCAGCAGTGTAGACACCGGGGAGCTGTTTTTT. It specifies CASSVDTGELFF.

This clonotype showed up many times. The rearrangement uses TRBV7-8 and TRBJ2-5, with D tentatively TRBD1 or TRBD2 (5 bases each). CDR1 is SGHVS and CDR2 is FQNEAQ in the germline V gene. V was shortened by 5 bases and J by 9 bases, with 13 bases between the two germline ends. This CDR3 has 12 amino acids. The DNA for the CDR3 is TGTGCCAGCAGCACAGGCCGGAGGTCCCAGTACTTC. Protein: CASSTGRRSQYF.

This chain's CDR3 is CASSVVGRYTDTQYF. The CDR3 nucleotides are TGTGCCAGCAGCGTAGTCGGGCGTTACACAGATACGCAGTATTTT. The chain couples TRBV9 to TRBJ2-3; D gene uncertain. CDR3 length: 15 residues. The V gene's germline CDR1 is SGDLS and CDR2 YYNGEE. V dropped 0 bases and J dropped 2 bases, with 10 bases sitting between them.

This clonotype was recorded a few times. This rearrangement joins TRBV12-3 or TRBV12-4 to TRBJ2-1; 10 bases fit TRBD2. CDR3 length: 13 amino acids. V dropped 2 bases and J dropped 10; count of bases not matched to a gene: 2. As DNA, the CDR3 is TGTGCCAGCAGTTTACTAGCGGGGGCCGAGCAGTTCTTC. Translation: CASSLLAGAEQFF.

The chain carries TRBV12-3 or TRBV12-4 and TRBJ2-7, with D tentatively TRBD2 (7 bases). The CDR3 has 15 amino acids. V was pared by 5 bases and J by 4 bases, with 18 bases between. The CDR3 here is CASSAGGGPFYEQYF. CDR3 nucleotide sequence: TGTGCCAGCAGTGCTGGGGGGGGCCCATTTTACGAGCAGTACTTC.

This clonotype was picked up a small number of times. This chain links TRBV10-2 with TRBJ1-2; D gene unclear. This CDR3 has 13 residues. With 0 bases removed from V and 7 bases from J, the gap between germline ends came to 9 bases. CDR1 WSHSY and CDR2 SAAADI come from the germline V gene. For the CDR3, the DNA is TGCGCCAGCAGTGAGTCGCCAGGTGGTGGCTACACCTTC. Its translation is CASSESPGGGYTF.

The chain is built from TRBV7-9 and TRBJ2-3, with D possibly called TRBD1 or TRBD2 (6 bases each). V shed 5 bases and J shed 1 base, with 16 bases lying between them. The CDR3 loop spans 16 amino acids. Germline CDR1 SEHNR, CDR2 FQNEAQ (reference sequence). The CDR3 DNA reads as TGTGCCAGCAGCCATAGGCCCGGGGGCCGCACAGATACGCAGTATTTT. Its protein product is CASSHRPGGRTDTQYF. The complete variable domain, with remaining parts taken from reference TRBV7-9 and TRBJ2-3, reads DTGVSQNPRHKITKRGQNVTFRCDPISEHNRLYWYRQTLGQGPEFLTYFQNEAQLEKSRLLSDRFSAERPKGSFSTLEIQRTEQGDSAMYLCASSHRPGGRTDTQYFGPGTRLTVL.

This clonotype appeared a few times. The V and J genes are TRBV10-3 and TRBJ2-4; possible D gene TRBD1, 5 bases. V lost 2 bases, J lost 3 bases, and 14 bases lay in between. Germline CDR1 and CDR2: ENHRY and SYGVKD. The CDR3 length is 16 residues. The CDR3 DNA reads as TGTGCCATCAGTGAGGCAGGGCCCCATAGCAAAAACATTCAGTACTTC. This translates into CAISEAGPHSKNIQYF.

The gene calls are TRBV4-2 and TRBJ1-6; 9 bases match TRBD1. CDR3 size: 17 residues. Per the germline V gene, CDR1 is LGHNA and CDR2 is YNFKEQ. Trimming took 0 bases from V and 8 from J; bases not matched to a gene: 8. The CDR3 coding sequence is TGTGCCAGCAGCCAAGAGGCTACGGGACAGGGAGATTCACCCCTCCACTTT. Its translation is CASSQEATGQGDSPLHF.

The chain couples TRBV9 to TRBJ2-1; 14 bases match TRBD2. The CDR3 totals 17 residues. The V gene's germline CDR1 is SGDLS and CDR2 YYNGEE. V was clipped by 4 bases and J by 5 bases; unmatched bases: 8. The CDR3 reads CASSTRLAGGLDNEQFF. The CDR3 nucleotides read TGTGCCAGCAGCACCCGACTAGCGGGGGGGTTGGACAATGAGCAGTTCTTC.

Worth noting for this clonotype: At one boundary the junction diverges from the germline segment, which might be a read error. J is TRBJ2-5 and V is TRBV28; D gene uncertain. Germline V gene data show CDR1 as MDHEN and CDR2 as SYDVKM. CDR3 length equals 14 residues. CDR3: CASSSRTYQEAQYF. The CDR3 coding sequence is TGTGCCAGCAGTTCCCGGACGTATCAAGAGGCCCAGTACTTC.